The 19 T cell receptor beta chains presented below share a single source sample, sequenced in a study of T-cell reconstitution after alpha-beta-depleted transplantation in children. Unique molecular identifiers were incorporated when the TCRbeta library was constructed. TCRdb re-called the PCR reads through MiXCR, storing one row per CDR3 protein. This table holds over 150,000 distinct CDR3 sequences, approximately 6% found once. The source was PBMCs, collected before TCRalphabeta/CD19-depleted stem cell transplant. These receptors came from a girl less than two years old with combined immunodeficiency, due to receive a stem cell transplant.

Turning to this clonotype: A much larger clone differs from this one at a single base, so this may be a read error. The chain uses TRBV28 and TRBJ2-5; D is undetermined. Per germline, CDR1 MDHEN and CDR2 SYDVKM. V lost 3 bases, J lost 5 bases, and 4 bases lay in between. The CDR3 contains 11 residues. Here the CDR3 DNA reads TGTGCCAGCAGTTTCTGGGAGACCCAGTACTTC. Translated, it gives CASSFWETQYF.

This clonotype was seen at least ten times. The rearrangement links TRBV18 to TRBJ2-1; 10 bases fit TRBD2. V was clipped by 3 bases and J by 4 bases; unmatched bases: 6. Germline CDR1 and CDR2: KGHSH and LQKENI. CDR3 size: 16 residues. The CDR3 here is CASSPMASGGYNEQFF. The CDR3 DNA is TGTGCCAGCTCACCGATGGCTAGCGGGGGTTACAATGAGCAGTTCTTC.

This clonotype was detected many times. V gene TRBV7-9 combines with J gene TRBJ2-7; 12 bases agree with TRBD2. Germline CDR1 SEHNR, CDR2 FQNEAQ (reference sequence). The CDR3 is 15 residues long. Trimming cost V 6 bases and J 3 bases; bases outside gene matches: 6. In DNA, the CDR3 is TGTGCCAGCAGTAATCTAGCGGGGGGGGTCTACGAGCAGTACTTC. Protein sequence: CASSNLAGGVYEQYF.

In its sample, this clonotype was seen a few times. This chain connects TRBV5-1 to TRBJ2-7; the match to TRBD2 covers 7 bases. Germline-derived CDR1 and CDR2 are SGHRS and YFSETQ. The CDR3 is 16 amino acids. Losses at the gene ends were 2 bases for V and 0 bases for J; bases not matched to a gene: 8. The CDR3 DNA reads TGCGCCAGCAGCTTTCTTAGCGGGTTCTACTCCTACGAGCAGTACTTC. This encodes CASSFLSGFYSYEQYF.

The chain uses TRBV7-2 and TRBJ2-2; 8 positions agree with TRBD2. This CDR3 contains 20 residues. The ends lost 0 bases at V and 1 base at J; junction bases unmatched: 13. Germline V CDR1 and CDR2: SGHTA, FQGNSA. CDR3 residues: CASSLAFSGRYVGNTGELFF. The CDR3 coding sequence is TGTGCCAGCAGCTTAGCGTTCAGCGGGAGATATGTAGGGAACACCGGGGAGCTGTTTTTT.

This clonotype has ten or more counts. The CDR3 bases are TGCAGTGCTAGTCCGGGACTAGCGGGGTACAATGAGCAGTTCTTC. It encodes CSASPGLAGYNEQFF. The chain has TRBV20-1 and TRBJ2-1, with 13 bases aligning to TRBD2. Germline loops: CDR1 DFQATT, CDR2 SNEGSKA (reference sequence). The J segment lost 4 bases and the V segment lost 3 bases, leaving 3 bases of the junction unmatched. The CDR3 is 15 amino acids.

Many counts were recorded for this clonotype. The chain is built from TRBV12-3 or TRBV12-4 and TRBJ2-1; TRBD2 agrees at 13 bases. The V segment lost 6 bases and the J segment 9 bases; nucleotides outside the gene matches: 11. The CDR3 consists of 16 residues. The CDR3 nucleotides read TGTGCCAGCAGCTCTTCGGGACTAGCGGGACTGACTGAGCAGTTCTTC. Its protein product is CASSSSGLAGLTEQFF.

This clonotype was picked up a small number of times. This sequence joins TRBV7-2 and TRBJ2-1, with 9 bases lining up with TRBD1. V dropped 4 bases and J dropped 7; count of bases not matched to a gene: 11. Germline lookup yields CDR1 SGHTA and CDR2 FQGNSA. The length of the CDR3 is 16 residues. The CDR3 DNA is TGTGCCAGCAGCTCCTCTACCGGGACAGGGAGGAATGAGCAGTTCTTC. Translated, it gives CASSSSTGTGRNEQFF.

Many counts were recorded for this clonotype. The chain uses TRBV14 and TRBJ1-2, with D unresolved. CDR1 is SGHDN and CDR2 is FVKESK in the germline V gene. CDR3 length equals 13 residues. V lost 1 base, J lost 8 bases, and 11 bases lay in between. The CDR3 sequence: CASSQGSRQGYTF. CDR3 bases: TGTGCCAGCAGCCAAGGATCGAGGCAGGGCTACACCTTC.

This clonotype showed up many times. The rearrangement uses TRBV24-1 and TRBJ1-5; D is possibly TRBD1 (5 bases). The CDR3 is 13 amino acids. The V gene's germline CDR1 is KGHDR and CDR2 SFDVKD. V lost 9 bases and J lost 4, with 12 bases in between. DNA of the CDR3: TGTGCCACCGCGGGCAGGGATAATCAGCCCCAGCATTTT. Translated: CATAGRDNQPQHF.

This clonotype was seen repeatedly, ten times or more. The chain couples TRBV12-3 or TRBV12-4 to TRBJ2-1; maybe TRBD1 (6 bases). Trimming cost V 5 bases and J 5 bases, with 10 bases left between them. There are 13 residues in the CDR3. CDR3 loop: CASSAPGDNEQFF. CDR3 bases: TGTGCCAGCAGTGCCCCAGGGGACAATGAGCAGTTCTTC.

This clonotype was seen at least ten times. The chain is built from TRBV9 and TRBJ2-1; the match to TRBD2 covers 9 bases. Germline assignment: CDR1 SGDLS and CDR2 YYNGEE. There are 15 residues in the CDR3. V shed 1 base and J 2 bases; nucleotides not matched to a gene: 1. The CDR3 sequence is CASSVWTSAYNEQFF. Here the CDR3 DNA reads TGTGCCAGCAGCGTATGGACTAGCGCCTACAATGAGCAGTTCTTC.

This clonotype was seen repeatedly, ten times or more. The chain employs TRBV12-3 or TRBV12-4 and TRBJ1-1; D not certain. CDR3 length equals 15 residues. The germline V and J ends were trimmed by 1 base and 3 bases, with 12 bases remaining between them. CDR3 region: CASSLGPVGDTEAFF. The CDR3 DNA sequence: TGTGCCAGCAGTTTAGGACCAGTGGGTGACACTGAAGCTTTCTTT.

This clonotype was recorded many times. The chain is built from TRBV11-2 and TRBJ2-2; D remains unclear. V shed 2 bases and J shed 1 base, with 2 bases lying between them. This CDR3 comprises 13 residues. CDR1 is SGHAT and CDR2 is FQNNGV in the germline V gene. The CDR3 spells CASSLLNTGELFF. CDR3 nucleotides: TGTGCCAGCAGCTTATTGAACACCGGGGAGCTGTTTTTT. The full variable domain, with the rest looked up from reference TRBV11-2 and TRBJ2-2, is EAGVAQSPRYKIIEKRQSVAFWCNPISGHATLYWYQQILGQGPKLLIQFQNNGVVDDSQLPKDRFSAERLKGVDSTLKIQPAKLEDSAVYLCASSLLNTGELFFGEGSRLTVL.

Many counts were recorded for this clonotype. The V gene is TRBV7-2, the J gene TRBJ1-2; D is perhaps TRBD1 (6 bases). V was clipped by 3 bases and J by 5 bases, with 10 bases between them. The CDR3 is made up of 13 amino acids. Germline CDR1 is SGHTA and CDR2 is FQGNSA. CDR3 in amino acids: CASSFKGGYGYTF. CDR3 nucleotides: TGTGCCAGCAGCTTCAAGGGGGGATATGGCTACACCTTC.

The table lists this clonotype with many counts. The gene calls are TRBV7-2 and TRBJ1-2; TRBD1 might be the D (6 bases). The ends were cut back, 4 bases at V and 4 bases at J, with 10 bases in the middle. The CDR3 loop spans 13 amino acids. Germline values: CDR1 SGHTA, CDR2 FQGNSA. The DNA for the CDR3 is TGTGCCAGCAGCTCTCACAGGGTCTATGGCTACACCTTC. As protein: CASSSHRVYGYTF.

This clonotype was counted at least ten times. This chain joins TRBV12-3 or TRBV12-4 and TRBJ2-6; D remains ambiguous. The V end lost 3 bases, the J end lost 2 bases, and 2 bases lay between the germline ends. The CDR3 runs 13 residues. In DNA, the CDR3 is TGTGCCAGCAGTTTTCCTGGGGCCAACGTCCTGACTTTC. This encodes CASSFPGANVLTF.

In its sample, this clonotype was seen a few times. J is TRBJ2-1 and V is TRBV20-1; 9 nucleotides line up with TRBD2. Germline V gives CDR1 DFQATT, CDR2 SNEGSKA (reference sequence). The CDR3 runs to 18 residues. Losses at the gene ends were 0 bases for V and 3 bases for J; bases not matched to a gene: 12. CDR3 in DNA: TGCAGTGCTAGAGATTCAGGGGGACTAGCCAATCTCTACAATGAGCAGTTCTTC. This encodes CSARDSGGLANLYNEQFF.

This clonotype was detected many times. The chain employs TRBV6-2 or TRBV6-3 and TRBJ2-1; 8 bases agree with TRBD2. The V segment lost 8 bases and the J segment 4 bases; nucleotides outside the gene matches: 7. There are 14 residues in the CDR3. Germline values: CDR1 MNHEY, CDR2 SVGEGT. CDR3 sequence (DNA): TGTGCCAGCGGGTCCAGCGGGGGATACAATGAGCAGTTCTTC. This gives the protein CASGSSGGYNEQFF.